This passage covers 19 T cell receptor beta chains from one sample sequenced in a study of spatial heterogeneity in lung cancer. TCRdb independently ran MiXCR on the 5' RACE reads; one entry per CDR3 protein. The profile shows about 95,000 distinct CDR3 sequences, 7.5% to 10% of them singletons. Time point here: sample taken at primary tumor resection. Sequencing of whole RNA from tumor, nontumor lung or frozen PBMC involved no sorting. The sequencing used PBMCs, collected at surgery. The receptor set was obtained from a male donor with early-stage non-small cell lung cancer.

This chain uses TRBV7-9 with TRBJ1-3, with D perhaps matching TRBD1 (6 bases). The V and J ends lost 6 bases and 0 bases respectively, with 18 bases between them. Germline CDR1 and CDR2: SEHNR and FQNEAQ (reference sequence). This CDR3 is built from 17 residues. Here the CDR3 reads CASRPAGGPPSGNTIYF. CDR3 coding DNA: TGTGCCAGCAGGCCCGCCGGGGGCCCACCCTCTGGAAACACCATATATTTT.

The table lists this clonotype with a few counts. The chain links TRBV5-1 to TRBJ2-7; 10 bases fit TRBD1. V shed 2 bases, J shed 2 bases, and the junction held 4 bases outside the gene matches. The CDR3 is 15 amino acids. Germline V gives CDR1 SGHRS, CDR2 YFSETQ. The CDR3 DNA follows: TGCGCCAGCAGCTTTCAGGGACAGGGGCCCTACGAGCAGTACTTC. This codes for CASSFQGQGPYEQYF.

The table lists this clonotype with a few counts. CDR3 in DNA: TGTGCCAGCAGTCTCCCCAGCGGGAGGGCCGGAGATACGCAGTATTTT. Its translation is CASSLPSGRAGDTQYF. This sequence joins TRBV28 and TRBJ2-3, with 10 bases aligning to TRBD2. CDR1 and CDR2 (germline): MDHEN, SYDVKM. CDR3 length equals 16 residues. J gave up 5 bases and V 5 bases, and 10 bases lay outside the gene matches.

CDR3 coding DNA: TGCAGTGCCCCGGGACTAGTTAGAGATACGCAGTATTTT. As protein: CSAPGLVRDTQYF. The chain employs TRBV20-1 and TRBJ2-3; 8 bases agree with TRBD2. CDR3 size: 13 residues. Losses at the gene ends were 6 bases for V and 5 bases for J; bases not matched to a gene: 7. The germline V gene encodes CDR1 DFQATT and CDR2 SNEGSKA (reference sequence).

This clonotype was recorded many times. The V and J genes are TRBV20-1 and TRBJ2-3; possible D gene TRBD1, 6 bases. This CDR3 is 14 amino acids long. The V and J ends lost 4 bases and 3 bases respectively, with 14 bases between them. Germline V gene sequence: CDR1 DFQATT, CDR2 SNEGSKA (reference sequence). In nucleotides, the CDR3 is TGCAGTGCTACACCAGGGGCAGTGACAGATACGCAGTATTTT. Its translation: CSATPGAVTDTQYF.

The gene calls are TRBV5-1 and TRBJ2-2; the D gene is possibly TRBD2 (5 bases). The CDR3 has 14 residues. V lost 1 base and J 4 bases, leaving 8 bases between the germline ends. Looked up from germline, CDR1 is SGHRS and CDR2 is YFSETQ. CDR3 DNA sequence: TGCGCCAGCAGCTTGACTAGGTTCACCGGGGAGCTGTTTTTT. Translation gives CASSLTRFTGELFF.

CDR3 loop: CASSLWTGPGVSYEQYF. DNA of the CDR3: TGCGCCAGCAGCTTGTGGACAGGGCCGGGCGTCTCCTACGAGCAGTACTTC. The chain uses TRBV5-1 and TRBJ2-7; TRBD1 aligns across 8 bases. The junction had 9 bases not matched to a gene; V was cut back by 1 base and J by 0 bases. From germline, CDR1 is SGHRS and CDR2 YFSETQ. The CDR3 spans 17 residues. Full variable domain (rest looked up from reference TRBV5-1 and TRBJ2-7): KAGVTQTPRYLIKTRGQQVTLSCSPISGHRSVSWYQQTPGQGLQFLFEYFSETQRNKGNFPGRFSGRQFSNSRSEMNVSTLELGDSALYLCASSLWTGPGVSYEQYFGPGTRLTVT.

The V call is TRBV5-6, the J call TRBJ1-1, with 7 bases matching TRBD1. Germline V gene lookup returns CDR1 SGHDT and CDR2 YYEEEE. This CDR3 contains 13 residues. After removal of 4 bases from V and 8 bases from J, the junction contained 8 bases not matched to a gene. CDR3 sequence: CASSLTTGEEAFF. The CDR3 DNA is TGTGCCAGCAGCCTGACTACAGGGGAGGAAGCTTTCTTT.

This clonotype was detected only a few times. This chain connects TRBV11-2 to TRBJ2-1, with no clear D. The CDR3 has 15 residues. Germline V gene sequence: CDR1 SGHAT, CDR2 FQNNGV. V gave up 1 base and J gave up 0 bases, with 7 bases separating them. The CDR3 is CASSLAPYSYNEQFF. CDR3 coding DNA: TGTGCCAGCAGCTTAGCACCCTACTCCTACAATGAGCAGTTCTTC.

V and J are TRBV27 and TRBJ2-4; possibly TRBD2 for D (5 bases). Looked up from germline, CDR1 is MNHEY and CDR2 is SMNVEV (reference sequence). This CDR3 contains 16 residues. The V and J ends lost 2 bases and 0 bases respectively, with 11 bases between them. The CDR3 spells CASSLIAGRAKNIQYF. For the CDR3, the DNA is TGTGCCAGCAGTTTAATCGCGGGCCGAGCCAAAAACATTCAGTACTTC.

This chain uses TRBV5-1 with TRBJ2-6, with 8 bases fitting TRBD2. The V segment lost 1 base and the J segment 2 bases; nucleotides outside the gene matches: 2. Germline V lookup: CDR1 SGHRS, CDR2 YFSETQ. The CDR3 length is 16 residues. CDR3 sequence: CASSLSGGAGANVLTF. Written as DNA, the CDR3 is TGCGCCAGCAGCTTGAGCGGGGGCGCTGGGGCCAACGTCCTGACTTTC.

V usage is TRBV10-3 and J usage is TRBJ2-5; a possible D gene is TRBD2 (6 bases). Germline CDR1 ENHRY, CDR2 SYGVKD. The CDR3 runs 17 residues. Trimming left V 2 bases short and J 2 bases short, with 18 bases between. The CDR3 DNA is TGTGCCATCAGTGAGGGAGGGCCTAGTCCCGGTCAAGAGACCCAGTACTTC. It is translated as CAISEGGPSPGQETQYF.

This chain links TRBV29-1 with TRBJ1-1; 11 bases are shared with TRBD1. Germline lookup yields CDR1 SQVTM and CDR2 ANQGSEA. CDR3 length: 15 residues. V dropped 0 bases and J dropped 4; count of bases not matched to a gene: 4. CDR3: CSVEESGTGGTEAFF. In nucleotides, the CDR3 is TGCAGCGTTGAAGAATCCGGGACAGGGGGCACTGAAGCTTTCTTT.

This clonotype appeared many times. This chain connects TRBV19 to TRBJ2-7; TRBD2 matches 7 bases. Germline V CDR1 and CDR2: LNHDA, SQIVND (reference sequence). V lost 5 bases to trimming and J lost 2 bases; unmatched junction nucleotides: 6. CDR3 length: 14 amino acids. CDR3: CASSLTSVTYEQYF. The CDR3 coding sequence is TGTGCCAGTAGTCTCACTAGCGTAACCTACGAGCAGTACTTC.

There are a few counts of this clonotype. This chain connects TRBV5-1 to TRBJ1-1, with a tentative D call TRBD1 (6 bases). V gave up 4 bases and J gave up 6 bases, with 13 bases separating them. The CDR3 extends over 13 amino acids. Germline V gene sequence: CDR1 SGHRS, CDR2 YFSETQ. As DNA, the CDR3 is TGCGCCAGCAGCCCACAGGGTATCGCTGAAGCTTTCTTT. This encodes CASSPQGIAEAFF.

This clonotype occurred many times. The J gene is TRBJ1-1, the V gene TRBV29-1, with D uncertain. The CDR3 runs to 11 residues. CDR1 is SQVTM and CDR2 is ANQGSEA in the germline V gene. Trimming shortened V by 4 bases and J by 5 bases, and 8 bases separated the two germline ends. CDR3 residues: CSVVGRTEAFF. The CDR3 nucleotides are TGCAGCGTTGTAGGGCGGACTGAAGCTTTCTTT.

This clonotype was counted only a few times. The DNA of the CDR3 is TGTGCCAGCAGTGTGTCGGGACTAGCGGGAGTGGGATCCTACGAGCAGTACTTC. Its translation: CASSVSGLAGVGSYEQYF. V is TRBV7-3 and J is TRBJ2-7, with TRBD2 matching 14 bases. The junction had 11 bases not matched to a gene; V was cut back by 6 bases and J by 1 base. CDR1 SGHTA and CDR2 FQGTGA come from the germline V gene. This CDR3 region has 18 residues.

This clonotype was detected many times. The CDR3 coding sequence is TGCAGCGGGACAGGCGCTCCTGGGGTGGCCTACAATGAGCAGTTCTTC. Its translation is CSGTGAPGVAYNEQFF. The chain links TRBV29-1 to TRBJ2-1; 7 nucleotides match TRBD1. The ends lost 7 bases at V and 2 bases at J; junction bases unmatched: 14. Looked up from germline, CDR1 is SQVTM and CDR2 is ANQGSEA. The CDR3 runs 16 residues.

This clonotype showed up just a few times. The chain couples TRBV6-2 or TRBV6-3 to TRBJ2-2; 10 positions match TRBD1. Trimming removed 2 bases from V and 3 bases from J; junction bases left unmatched: 0. CDR1 is MNHEY and CDR2 is SVGEGT in the germline V gene. The CDR3 sequence is 15 residues long. CDR3 sequence: CASSYGTGDTGELFF. As DNA, the CDR3 is TGTGCCAGCAGTTACGGGACAGGGGACACCGGGGAGCTGTTTTTT.